This TCR beta chain was recovered during a study of blood T cell repertoires in COVID-19. Study overall: The study drew acute and convalescent COVID-19 samples from the United States, Italy and Spain. Nucleic acid was either cDNA or gDNA, and it came from T cells, B-cell-depleted T cells, or PBMCs.

Only in-frame clones appear in the TCRdb table, and some are missing; sequencing was by immunoSEQ multiplex PCR. The repertoire includes approximately 470,000 clones, around 90% of them detected once, and under 0.75% sits in the top ten. Ages ranged from roughly 18 to 95 years, with residence in 24 US areas. For recovered donors of Cohort 3, there were two negative PCRs, clearance, or symptom resolution. Trimming removed 0 bases at V and 5 bases at J, with 11 bases between. Looked up from germline, CDR1 is SGHNT and CDR2 is YENEEA. This CDR3 has 14 amino acids. This clonotype originated in a young woman who had recovered from COVID-19. Sequenced material: PBMCs or T cells enriched from blood (not recorded which). V and J are TRBV11-3 and TRBJ2-7; possible D gene TRBD2, 6 bases. CDR3: CASSLDRGGHEQYF. The CDR3 DNA reads as TGTGCCAGCAGCTTAGATAGGGGAGGCCACGAGCAGTACTTC.